The 15 T cell receptor beta chains presented below share a single source sample, sequenced in a study of identical twins. MiXCR, run by TCRdb on the 5' RACE reads, gives a single entry per CDR3 protein. This table holds roughly 480,000 distinct CDR3 sequences, less than 25% found once. This same sample was also taken into another study, of T cells expressing NK-cell markers.

Material for sequencing was CD4+ T cells sorted from blood. These receptors were obtained from a woman aged 18-30 years in good health.

A few counts support this clonotype. This rearrangement joins TRBV29-1 to TRBJ2-7; D is undetermined. V dropped 8 bases and J dropped 5 bases, with 16 bases sitting between them. CDR1 is SQVTM, CDR2 ANQGSEA, per germline. The CDR3 is made up of 12 amino acids. Written as DNA, the CDR3 is TGCAGCCTCCCGACGTCGTCCCACGAGCAGTACTTC. This codes for CSLPTSSHEQYF.

The chain joins TRBV6-9 to TRBJ1-1; weak D call: TRBD1 (5 bases). With 7 bases removed from V and 3 bases from J, the gap between germline ends came to 15 bases. CDR1 is MNHGY and CDR2 is SVAAGI in the germline V gene. CDR3 length equals 14 residues. The CDR3: CASKSRGGYTEAFF. DNA of the CDR3: TGTGCCAGCAAATCCCGTGGGGGGTACACTGAAGCTTTCTTT.

The chain joins TRBV6-5 to TRBJ1-5; D ambiguous. V was shortened by 0 bases and J by 9 bases, with 15 bases between the two germline ends. Germline assignment: CDR1 MNHEY and CDR2 SVGAGI. The CDR3 loop spans 15 amino acids. For the CDR3, the DNA is TGTGCCAGCAGTTACTCGGGAGATGCGGTCTCGCCCCAGCATTTT. Translating gives CASSYSGDAVSPQHF.

This clonotype has more than one count but fewer than ten. The rearrangement uses TRBV3-1 and TRBJ2-3; 11 positions agree with TRBD2. CDR1 and CDR2 from the germline V gene are LGHDT and YNNKEL (reference sequence). The CDR3 contains 18 residues. Trimming at V came to 0 bases and at J to 2 bases, leaving 7 bases not matched to a gene. CDR3 DNA sequence: TGTGCCAGCAGCCAAGATCGGCGTAGCGGGGGGGCCACAGATACGCAGTATTTT. Translating gives CASSQDRRSGGATDTQYF.

In its sample, this clonotype was seen a few times. The gene calls are TRBV4-3 and TRBJ2-1; D not resolved. From germline, CDR1 is LGHNA and CDR2 YSLEER. V was clipped by 4 bases and J by 12 bases, with 19 bases between them. This CDR3 has 14 amino acids. The CDR3 region has the DNA TGCGCCAGCAGCCGAAGAGGCCTCCGGATGGGGCAGTTCTTC. This codes for CASSRRGLRMGQFF.

This clonotype has just a few counts. The gene calls are TRBV12-3 or TRBV12-4 and TRBJ1-2; weak D call: TRBD1 (5 bases). V was pared by 3 bases and J by 8 bases, with 13 bases between. This CDR3 is 13 amino acids long. The CDR3 reads CASSFRRGGGYTF. CDR3 nucleotide sequence: TGTGCCAGCAGTTTCCGTCGGGGGGGGGGCTACACCTTC.

The chain employs TRBV6-2 or TRBV6-3 and TRBJ2-1; 10 bases fit TRBD2. Germline CDR1 reads MNHEY; CDR2 reads SVGEGT. The CDR3 totals 15 residues. V lost 7 bases to trimming and J lost 7 bases; unmatched junction nucleotides: 10. Written as DNA, the CDR3 is TGTGCCAGCAACATCGGACTAGCGGCGACGAATGAGCAGTTCTTC. Its protein product is CASNIGLAATNEQFF.

This clonotype has just a few counts. The V gene is TRBV3-1, the J gene TRBJ2-1, with 8 bases aligning to TRBD1. This CDR3 comprises 15 residues. V lost 4 bases and J lost 8; bases outside the gene matches: 10. CDR1 is LGHDT and CDR2 is YNNKEL in the germline V gene (reference sequence). The CDR3 loop is CASSRRQGSVDEQFF. CDR3 in DNA: TGTGCCAGCAGCCGACGACAGGGGAGCGTCGATGAGCAGTTCTTC.

This clonotype was seen a single time. This chain connects TRBV7-3 to TRBJ1-1; a weak D match, TRBD1 (5 bases). CDR3 length equals 13 residues. CDR1 and CDR2 (germline): SGHTA, FQGTGA. Trimming left V 8 bases short and J 1 base short, with 11 bases between. CDR3 in amino acids: CASRSGANTEAFF. CDR3 nucleotide sequence: TGTGCCAGCCGCTCCGGGGCGAACACTGAAGCTTTCTTT.

This clonotype was observed a handful of times. The chain joins TRBV6-5 to TRBJ1-2; D is possibly TRBD1 (5 bases). The V gene lost 2 bases and the J gene lost 2 bases, with 18 bases spanning the gap. The CDR3 is 17 amino acids. Looked up from germline, CDR1 is MNHEY and CDR2 is SVGAGI. The CDR3 DNA sequence: TGTGCCAGCAGTTACGGGGCAGGGTGGGAAGAAAACTATGGCTACACCTTC. Translated: CASSYGAGWEENYGYTF.

The J gene is TRBJ2-5, the V gene TRBV12-5, with a possible D match to TRBD2 (5 bases). Germline lookup yields CDR1 LGHNT and CDR2 FRNRAP. Deletions cut 4 bases from V and 2 bases from J, with 11 bases between. This CDR3 comprises 14 residues. The CDR3 region is CASGSPGGQETQYF. CDR3 bases: TGTGCTAGTGGTTCCCCCGGCGGGCAAGAGACCCAGTACTTC.

This clonotype has only a few counts. This sequence joins TRBV6-2 or TRBV6-3 and TRBJ2-3, with D maybe TRBD2 (5 bases). CDR3 length: 12 residues. Germline-derived CDR1 and CDR2 are MNHEY and SVGEGT. The CDR3 here is CGSAERTDTQYF. CDR3 nucleotides: TGTGGTAGTGCGGAGCGGACAGATACGCAGTATTTT.

The chain employs TRBV20-1 and TRBJ2-7; D is perhaps TRBD2 (5 bases). The V gene lost 0 bases and the J gene lost 2 bases, with 20 bases spanning the gap. This CDR3 has 17 residues. Looked up from germline, CDR1 is DFQATT and CDR2 is SNEGSKA (reference sequence). The DNA of the CDR3 is TGCAGTGCTAGAGATACGGGAACAGAAAGGTTTACCTACGAGCAGTACTTC. Protein sequence: CSARDTGTERFTYEQYF.

The sample holds a few counts of this clonotype. V gene TRBV20-1 combines with J gene TRBJ2-3; D call uncertain. Germline assignment: CDR1 DFQATT and CDR2 SNEGSKA (reference sequence). V lost 2 bases, J lost 2 bases, and 5 bases lay in between. CDR3 length: 12 residues. Written as DNA, the CDR3 is TGCAGTGCTAGACAGCCCACAGATACGCAGTATTTT. Its protein product is CSARQPTDTQYF.

This clonotype has just a few counts. J is TRBJ2-3 and V is TRBV7-2; no firm D call. V lost 3 bases, J lost 4 bases, and 11 bases lay in between. Germline V gene sequence: CDR1 SGHTA, CDR2 FQGNSA. The CDR3 consists of 14 residues. The CDR3 is CASSFQSTSDTQYF. CDR3 nucleotide sequence: TGTGCCAGCAGCTTCCAGTCTACATCAGATACGCAGTATTTT.